The entry below gives a single T cell receptor beta chain sequence along with its context. The CDR3 spans 15 residues. Germline loops: CDR1 SGHNT, CDR2 YENEEA. The ends were cut back, 5 bases at V and 2 bases at J, with 14 bases in the middle. This sample is part of a study of blood T cell repertoires in COVID-19. Study at large: Acute and convalescent COVID-19 samples came from the United States, Italy and Spain. T cells, B-cell-depleted T cells, or PBMCs supplied cDNA or gDNA.

In the source study's methods: Reference gene primers were amplified, and this amplification served to estimate nucleated cell counts. The table came from immunoSEQ multiplex PCR; TCRdb's copy has only in-frame clones and leaves some out. That table gives V, J and clone size, and the DNA gave D and trimming. The table lists hundreds of thousands of clones, around 88% of them singletons. Sequenced: peripheral blood. The rearrangement links TRBV11-3 to TRBJ2-3, with D perhaps TRBD2 (5 bases). This clonotype originated in a man older than 75 with acute or convalescent COVID-19. The CDR3 nucleotides read TGTGCCAGCAGCCGGTCCGGACTGATCACAGATACGCAGTATTTT. It codes for CASSRSGLITDTQYF.